This T cell receptor (beta chain) was sequenced in a study of siplizumab effects on memory and regulatory T cells. Study-level findings and limits: Just a small share of alloreactive clones was traced back to unstimulated subsets. Siplizumab caused a significant drop in alloreactive sequences traceable to unstimulated CD4+ memory cells. Apparently more diverse than memory cells, naive T cells also seemed major alloresponse contributors.

Around 9.1 x 10^4 TCR templates per sample were sequenced. Using immunoSEQ multiplex PCR, the repertoire was profiled, and TCRdb retains in-frame clones only, with some absent. The table has 100,000 to 120,000 clones, 85% to 95% seen once. Trimming removed 6 bases at V and 5 bases at J, with 8 bases between. The germline CDR1 and CDR2 sequences are SNHLY and FYNNEI. CDR3 length: 12 residues. Regarding this clone: What it binds is not known.

The gene calls are TRBV2 and TRBJ2-1; possible D gene TRBD1, 5 bases. The sequence came from a human donor in good health. Sequenced input: CD4+ T cells sorted from blood. CDR3 coding DNA: TGTGCCAGCAGGGGGCAAAACAATGAGCAGTTCTTC. Translation: CASRGQNNEQFF.